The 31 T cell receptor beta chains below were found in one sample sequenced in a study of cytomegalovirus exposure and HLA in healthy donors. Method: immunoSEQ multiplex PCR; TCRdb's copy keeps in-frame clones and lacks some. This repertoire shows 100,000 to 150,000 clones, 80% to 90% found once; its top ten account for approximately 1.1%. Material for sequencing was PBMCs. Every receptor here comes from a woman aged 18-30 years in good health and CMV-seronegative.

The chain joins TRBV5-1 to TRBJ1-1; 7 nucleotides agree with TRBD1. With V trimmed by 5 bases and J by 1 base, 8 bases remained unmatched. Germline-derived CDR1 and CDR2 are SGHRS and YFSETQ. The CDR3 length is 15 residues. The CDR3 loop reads CASRRKGQTNTEAFF. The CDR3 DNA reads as TGCGCCAGCAGACGAAAGGGACAGACGAACACTGAAGCTTTCTTT.

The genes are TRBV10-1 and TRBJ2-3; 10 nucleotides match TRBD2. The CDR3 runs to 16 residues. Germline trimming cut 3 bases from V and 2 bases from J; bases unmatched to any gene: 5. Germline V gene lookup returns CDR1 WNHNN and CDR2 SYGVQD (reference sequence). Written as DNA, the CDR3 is TGCGCCAGCAGTGAAGTTAGCGGGGGGATCACAGATACGCAGTATTTT. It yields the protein CASSEVSGGITDTQYF.

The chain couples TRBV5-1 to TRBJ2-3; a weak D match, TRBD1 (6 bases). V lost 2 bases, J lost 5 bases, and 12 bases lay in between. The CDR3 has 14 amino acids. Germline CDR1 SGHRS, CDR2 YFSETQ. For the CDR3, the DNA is TGCGCCAGCAGCTTCAGGGGCGAGGGAGATACGCAGTATTTT. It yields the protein CASSFRGEGDTQYF.

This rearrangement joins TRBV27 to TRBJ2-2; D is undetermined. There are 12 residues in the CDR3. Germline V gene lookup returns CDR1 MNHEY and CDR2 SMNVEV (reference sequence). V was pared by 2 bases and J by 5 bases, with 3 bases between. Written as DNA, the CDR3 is TGTGCCAGCAGTTTACCGACCGGGGAGCTGTTTTTT. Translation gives CASSLPTGELFF.

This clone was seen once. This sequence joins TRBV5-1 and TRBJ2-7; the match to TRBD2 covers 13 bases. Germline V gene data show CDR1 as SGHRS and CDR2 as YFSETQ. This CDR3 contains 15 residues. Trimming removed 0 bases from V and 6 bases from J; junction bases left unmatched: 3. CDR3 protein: CASSLAGTSGTEQYF. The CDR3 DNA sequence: TGCGCCAGCAGCTTGGCTGGGACTAGCGGGACCGAGCAGTACTTC.

The CDR3 here is CASSEGPLAGGMEQYF. CDR3 DNA: TGTGCCAGCAGCGAGGGCCCTCTTGCGGGAGGCATGGAGCAGTACTTC. This chain joins TRBV9 and TRBJ2-7; 8 bases agree with TRBD2. This CDR3 spans 16 amino acids. V lost 3 bases to trimming and J lost 7 bases; unmatched junction nucleotides: 15. CDR1 and CDR2 from the germline V gene are SGDLS and YYNGEE.

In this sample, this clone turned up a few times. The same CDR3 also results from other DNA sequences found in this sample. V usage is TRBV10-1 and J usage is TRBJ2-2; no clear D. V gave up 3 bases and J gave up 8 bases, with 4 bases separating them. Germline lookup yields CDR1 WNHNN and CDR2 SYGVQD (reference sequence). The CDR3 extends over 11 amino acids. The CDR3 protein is CASSEAGELFF. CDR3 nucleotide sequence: TGCGCCAGCAGTGAAGCGGGGGAGCTGTTTTTT.

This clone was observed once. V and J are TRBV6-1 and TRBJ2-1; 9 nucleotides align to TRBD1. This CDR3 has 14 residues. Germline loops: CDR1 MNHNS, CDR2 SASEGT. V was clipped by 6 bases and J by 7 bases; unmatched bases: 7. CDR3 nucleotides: TGTGCCAGCAGAACAGGGGGCCAAGTGAATGAGCAGTTCTTC. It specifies CASRTGGQVNEQFF.

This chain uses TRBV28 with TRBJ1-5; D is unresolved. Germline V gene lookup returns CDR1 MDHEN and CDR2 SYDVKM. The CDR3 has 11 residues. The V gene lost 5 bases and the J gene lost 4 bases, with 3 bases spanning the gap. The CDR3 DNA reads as TGTGCCAGCAGTCATAATCAGCCCCAGCATTTT. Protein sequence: CASSHNQPQHF.

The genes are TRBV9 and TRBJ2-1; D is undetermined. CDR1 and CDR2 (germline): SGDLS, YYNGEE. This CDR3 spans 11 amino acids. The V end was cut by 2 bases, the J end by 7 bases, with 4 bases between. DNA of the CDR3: TGTGCCAGCAGCGTCTCGAATGAGCAGTTCTTC. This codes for CASSVSNEQFF.

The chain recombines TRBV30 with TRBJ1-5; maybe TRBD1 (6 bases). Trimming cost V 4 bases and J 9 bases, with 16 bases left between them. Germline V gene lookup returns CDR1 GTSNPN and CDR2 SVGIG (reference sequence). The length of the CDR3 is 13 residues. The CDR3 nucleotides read TGTGCCTGGACAGAAACAGAAGGGGGGCCCCAGCATTTT. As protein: CAWTETEGGPQHF. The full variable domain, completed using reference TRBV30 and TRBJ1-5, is SQTIHQWPATLVQPVGSPLSLECTVEGTSNPNLYWYRQAAGRGLQLLFYSVGIGQISSEVPQNLSASRPQDRQFILSSKKLLLSDSGFYLCAWTETEGGPQHFGDGTRLSIL.

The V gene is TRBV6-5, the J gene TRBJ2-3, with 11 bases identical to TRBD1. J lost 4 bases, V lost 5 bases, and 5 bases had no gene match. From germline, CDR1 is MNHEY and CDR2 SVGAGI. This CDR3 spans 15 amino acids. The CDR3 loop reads CASSLGTGGSDTQYF. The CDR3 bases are TGTGCCAGCAGTCTCGGGACAGGGGGTTCAGATACGCAGTATTTT.

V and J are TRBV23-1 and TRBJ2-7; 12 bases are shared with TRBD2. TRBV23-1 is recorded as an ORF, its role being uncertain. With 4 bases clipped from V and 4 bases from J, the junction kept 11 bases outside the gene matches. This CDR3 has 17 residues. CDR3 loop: CASSRLAGGPGVYEQYF. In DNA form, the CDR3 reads TGCGCCAGCAGTCGGCTAGCGGGAGGGCCCGGGGTATACGAGCAGTACTTC.

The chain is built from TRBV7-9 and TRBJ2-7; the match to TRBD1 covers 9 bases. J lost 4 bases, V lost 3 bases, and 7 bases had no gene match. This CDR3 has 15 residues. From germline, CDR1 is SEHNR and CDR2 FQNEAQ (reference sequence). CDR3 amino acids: CASSFGDRERYEQYF. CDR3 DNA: TGTGCCAGCAGCTTCGGGGACAGGGAAAGGTACGAGCAGTACTTC.

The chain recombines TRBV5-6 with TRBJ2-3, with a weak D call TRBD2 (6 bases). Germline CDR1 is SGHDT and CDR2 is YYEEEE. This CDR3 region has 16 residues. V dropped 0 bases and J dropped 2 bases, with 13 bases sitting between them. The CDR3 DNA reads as TGTGCCAGCAGCTTGGCCGGTGAGGGACTCACAGATACGCAGTATTTT. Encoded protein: CASSLAGEGLTDTQYF.

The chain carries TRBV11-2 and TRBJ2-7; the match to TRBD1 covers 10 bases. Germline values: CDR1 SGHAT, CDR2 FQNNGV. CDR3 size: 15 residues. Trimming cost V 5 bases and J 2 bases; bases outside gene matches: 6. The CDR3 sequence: CASSRGQGTAYEQYF. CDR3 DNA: TGTGCCAGCAGCCGGGGACAGGGGACGGCCTACGAGCAGTACTTC.

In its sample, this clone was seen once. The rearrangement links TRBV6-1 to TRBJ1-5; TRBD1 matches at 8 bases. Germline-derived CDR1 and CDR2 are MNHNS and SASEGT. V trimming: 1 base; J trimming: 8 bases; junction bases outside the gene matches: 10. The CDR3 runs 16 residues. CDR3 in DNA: TGTGCCAGCAGTGAAGTTTTTTCAGGGGGCTTAAAGCCCCAGCATTTT. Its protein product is CASSEVFSGGLKPQHF.

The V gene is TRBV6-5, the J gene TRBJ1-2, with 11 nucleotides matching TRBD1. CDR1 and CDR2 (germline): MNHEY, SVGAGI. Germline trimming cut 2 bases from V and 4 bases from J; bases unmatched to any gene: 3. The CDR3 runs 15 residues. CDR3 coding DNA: TGTGCCAGCAGTTACGCCGGGACAGGGGGCTATGGCTACACCTTC. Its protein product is CASSYAGTGGYGYTF.

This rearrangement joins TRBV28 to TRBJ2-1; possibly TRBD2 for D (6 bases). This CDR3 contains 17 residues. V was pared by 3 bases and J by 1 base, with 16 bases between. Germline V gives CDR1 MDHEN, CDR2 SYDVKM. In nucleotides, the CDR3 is TGTGCCAGCAGTTTTTATCTTGGAGGGGTTTCCTACAATGAGCAGTTCTTC. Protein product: CASSFYLGGVSYNEQFF.

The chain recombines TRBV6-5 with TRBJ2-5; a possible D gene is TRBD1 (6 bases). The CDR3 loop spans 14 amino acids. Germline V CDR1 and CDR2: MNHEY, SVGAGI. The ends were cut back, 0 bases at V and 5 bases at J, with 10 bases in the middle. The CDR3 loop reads CASSYSGRGETQYF. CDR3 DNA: TGTGCCAGCAGTTACTCCGGAAGGGGGGAGACCCAGTACTTC.

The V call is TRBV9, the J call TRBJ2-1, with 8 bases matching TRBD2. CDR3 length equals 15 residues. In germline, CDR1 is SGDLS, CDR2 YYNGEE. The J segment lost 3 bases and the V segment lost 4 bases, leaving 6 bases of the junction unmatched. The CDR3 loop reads CASSSGGGLYNEQFF. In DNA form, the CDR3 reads TGTGCCAGCAGCTCCGGGGGGGGACTCTACAATGAGCAGTTCTTC.

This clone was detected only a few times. CDR3 amino acids: CASSLRTEGQPQHF. The CDR3 nucleotides read TGTGCCAGCAGCTTAAGGACAGAAGGTCAGCCCCAGCATTTT. The rearrangement joins TRBV7-9 to TRBJ1-5, with D possibly being TRBD1 (6 bases). Germline V gene data show CDR1 as SEHNR and CDR2 as FQNEAQ (reference sequence). The CDR3 runs to 14 residues. Trimming pared 2 bases from V and 6 bases from J, leaving 11 bases between.

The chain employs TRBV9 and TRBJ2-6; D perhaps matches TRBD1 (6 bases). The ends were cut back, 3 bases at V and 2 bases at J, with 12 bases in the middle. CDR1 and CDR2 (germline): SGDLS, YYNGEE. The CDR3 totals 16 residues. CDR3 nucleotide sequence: TGTGCCAGCAGCGCCACAGGGATTCCTGGGGCCAACGTCCTGACTTTC. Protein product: CASSATGIPGANVLTF.

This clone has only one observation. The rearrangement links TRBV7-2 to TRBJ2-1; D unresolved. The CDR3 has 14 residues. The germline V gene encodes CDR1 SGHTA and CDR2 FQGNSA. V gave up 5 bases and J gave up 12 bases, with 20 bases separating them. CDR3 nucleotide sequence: TGTGCCAGCAGCCCGACGCGGAGTTTCAAAGGGCAGTTCTTC. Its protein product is CASSPTRSFKGQFF.

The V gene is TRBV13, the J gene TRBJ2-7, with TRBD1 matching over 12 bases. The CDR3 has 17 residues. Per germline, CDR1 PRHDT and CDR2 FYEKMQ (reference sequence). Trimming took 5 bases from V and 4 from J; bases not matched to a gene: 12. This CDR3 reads CASSPSTGTGGGYEQYF. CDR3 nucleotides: TGTGCCAGCAGCCCCTCAACCGGGACAGGGGGCGGTTACGAGCAGTACTTC. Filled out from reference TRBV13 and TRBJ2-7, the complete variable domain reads AAGVIQSPRHLIKEKRETATLKCYPIPRHDTVYWYQQGPGQDPQFLISFYEKMQSDKGSIPDRFSAQQFSDYHSELNMSSLELGDSALYFCASSPSTGTGGGYEQYFGPGTRLTVT.

DNA of the CDR3: TGTGCCAGCAGTGCGATCTACAGGGATCAAGAGACCCAGTACTTC. This gives the protein CASSAIYRDQETQYF. The chain recombines TRBV27 with TRBJ2-5; possibly TRBD1 for D (6 bases). Germline CDR1 reads MNHEY; CDR2 reads SMNVEV (reference sequence). This CDR3 is 15 amino acids long. V gave up 5 bases and J gave up 2 bases, with 15 bases separating them.

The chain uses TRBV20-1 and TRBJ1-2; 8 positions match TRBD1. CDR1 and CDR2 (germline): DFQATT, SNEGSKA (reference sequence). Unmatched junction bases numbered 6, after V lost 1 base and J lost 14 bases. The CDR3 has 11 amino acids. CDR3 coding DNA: TGCAGTGCTAGAGGACAGGGGCCTTTAACCTTC. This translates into CSARGQGPLTF.

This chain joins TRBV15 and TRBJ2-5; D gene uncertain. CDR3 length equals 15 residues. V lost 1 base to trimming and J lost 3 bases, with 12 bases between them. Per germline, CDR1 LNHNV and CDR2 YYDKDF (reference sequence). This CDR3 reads CATSRAGAREETQYF. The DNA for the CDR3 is TGTGCCACCAGCAGAGCCGGCGCCCGGGAAGAGACCCAGTACTTC.

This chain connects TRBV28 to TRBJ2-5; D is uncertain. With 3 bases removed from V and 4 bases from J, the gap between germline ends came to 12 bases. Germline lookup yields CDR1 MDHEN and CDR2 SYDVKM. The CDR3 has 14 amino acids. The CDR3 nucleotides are TGTGCCAGCAGTTTGGCTAGTTTGATAGAGACCCAGTACTTC. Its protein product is CASSLASLIETQYF.

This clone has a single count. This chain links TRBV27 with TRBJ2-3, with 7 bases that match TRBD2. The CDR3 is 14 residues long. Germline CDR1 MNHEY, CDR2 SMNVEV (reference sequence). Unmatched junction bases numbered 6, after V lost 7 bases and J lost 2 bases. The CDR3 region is CASTLGLSTDTQYF. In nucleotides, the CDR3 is TGTGCCAGCACTTTGGGACTATCCACAGATACGCAGTATTTT.

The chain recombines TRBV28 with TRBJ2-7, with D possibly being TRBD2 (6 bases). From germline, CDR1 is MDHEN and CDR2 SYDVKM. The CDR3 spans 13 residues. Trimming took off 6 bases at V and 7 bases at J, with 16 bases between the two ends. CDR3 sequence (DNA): TGTGCCAGCAGCCCGCGCGGGAAAAGGGAGCAGTACGTC. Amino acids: CASSPRGKREQYV.